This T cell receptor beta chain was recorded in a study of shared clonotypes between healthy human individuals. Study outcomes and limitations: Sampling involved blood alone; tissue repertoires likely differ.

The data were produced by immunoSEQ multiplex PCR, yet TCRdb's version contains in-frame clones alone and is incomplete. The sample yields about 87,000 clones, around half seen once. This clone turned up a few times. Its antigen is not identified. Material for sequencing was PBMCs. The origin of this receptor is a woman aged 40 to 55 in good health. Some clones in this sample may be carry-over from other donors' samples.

The CDR3 nucleotides read TGTGCCAGCTCACCCCAAGGACTAGCGGGAGATGGCGGGGAGCTGTTTTTT. As protein: CASSPQGLAGDGGELFF. The chain recombines TRBV18 with TRBJ2-2; 13 bases line up with TRBD2. Germline CDR1 is KGHSH and CDR2 is LQKENI. The CDR3 is made up of 17 amino acids. After removal of 3 bases from V and 7 bases from J, the junction contained 8 bases not matched to a gene.